Detailed here is one T cell receptor (beta chain). Sequencing used immunoSEQ multiplex PCR; TCRdb keeps in-frame clones, though not all of them. The repertoire holds 47,000 or so clones, with roughly 80% as singletons. This entry belongs to a study of blood T cell repertoires in COVID-19. About the research overall: The United States, Italy and Spain supplied acute and convalescent COVID-19 samples.

This CDR3 is built from 14 residues. V lost 6 bases to trimming and J lost 2 bases; unmatched junction nucleotides: 6. Germline loops: CDR1 SNHLY, CDR2 FYNNEI. Sequencing was carried out using peripheral blood. The rearrangement joins TRBV2 to TRBJ1-2; the match to TRBD1 covers 7 bases. This TCR derives from a woman aged 55-69 years with acute or convalescent COVID-19. The CDR3 spells CASSQGVENYGYTF. Written as DNA, the CDR3 is TGTGCCAGCAGCCAGGGGGTGGAAAACTATGGCTACACCTTC.